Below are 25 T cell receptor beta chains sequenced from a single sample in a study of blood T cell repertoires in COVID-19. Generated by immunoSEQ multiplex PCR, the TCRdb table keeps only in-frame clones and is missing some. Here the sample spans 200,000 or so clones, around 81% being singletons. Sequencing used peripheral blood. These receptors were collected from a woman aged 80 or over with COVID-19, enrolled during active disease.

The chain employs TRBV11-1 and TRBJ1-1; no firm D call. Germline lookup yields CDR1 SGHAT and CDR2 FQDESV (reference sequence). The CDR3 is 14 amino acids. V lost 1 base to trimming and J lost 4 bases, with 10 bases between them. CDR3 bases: TGTGCCAGCAGCTTAGGTTACCTCGGCACTGAAGCTTTCTTT. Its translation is CASSLGYLGTEAFF.

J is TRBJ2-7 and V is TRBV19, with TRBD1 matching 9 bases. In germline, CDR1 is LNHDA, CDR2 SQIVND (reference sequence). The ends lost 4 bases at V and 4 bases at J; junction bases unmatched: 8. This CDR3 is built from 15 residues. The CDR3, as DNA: TGTGCCAGTAGTAGGGGGACAGGGAGTAGGTACGAGCAGTACTTC. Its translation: CASSRGTGSRYEQYF. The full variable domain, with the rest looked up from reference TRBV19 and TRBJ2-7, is DGGITQSPKYLFRKEGQNVTLSCEQNLNHDAMYWYRQDPGQGLRLIYYSQIVNDFQKGDIAEGYSVSREKKESFPLTVTSAQKNPTAFYLCASSRGTGSRYEQYFGPGTRLTVT.

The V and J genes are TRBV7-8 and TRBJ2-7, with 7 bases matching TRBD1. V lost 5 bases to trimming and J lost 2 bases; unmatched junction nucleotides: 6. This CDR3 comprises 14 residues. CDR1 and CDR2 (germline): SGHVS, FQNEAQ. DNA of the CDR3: TGTGCCAGCAGCGGACGGGACAGACCCTACGAGCAGTACTTC. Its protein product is CASSGRDRPYEQYF.

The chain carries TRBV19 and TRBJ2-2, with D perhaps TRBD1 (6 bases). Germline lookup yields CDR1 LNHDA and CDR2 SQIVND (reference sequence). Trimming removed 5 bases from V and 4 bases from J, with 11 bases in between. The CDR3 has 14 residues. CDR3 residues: CASSPGQFTGELFF. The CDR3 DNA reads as TGTGCCAGTAGTCCCGGACAGTTCACCGGGGAGCTGTTTTTT.

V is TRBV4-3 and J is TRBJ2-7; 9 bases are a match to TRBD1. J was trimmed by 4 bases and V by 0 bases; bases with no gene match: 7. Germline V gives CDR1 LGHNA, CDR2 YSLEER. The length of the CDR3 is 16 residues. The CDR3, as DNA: TGCGCCAGCAGCCAAGATATGGGACAGGGTTGGTACGAGCAGTACTTC. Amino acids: CASSQDMGQGWYEQYF.

The DNA for the CDR3 is TGTGCCAGCAGCCCGCTAGCGGGGGGGCGAGGAGATACGCAGTATTTT. Protein product: CASSPLAGGRGDTQYF. V is TRBV4-2 and J is TRBJ2-3, with 12 bases matching TRBD2. Germline CDR1 is LGHNA and CDR2 is YNFKEQ. The CDR3 runs to 16 residues. Germline trimming cut 4 bases from V and 5 bases from J; bases unmatched to any gene: 7.

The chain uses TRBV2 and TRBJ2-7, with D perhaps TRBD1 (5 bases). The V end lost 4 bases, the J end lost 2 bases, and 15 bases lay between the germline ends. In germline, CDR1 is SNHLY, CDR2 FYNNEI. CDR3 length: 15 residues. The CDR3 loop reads CASSAPSQTAYEQYF. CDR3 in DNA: TGTGCCAGCAGTGCCCCCTCACAGACAGCCTACGAGCAGTACTTC.

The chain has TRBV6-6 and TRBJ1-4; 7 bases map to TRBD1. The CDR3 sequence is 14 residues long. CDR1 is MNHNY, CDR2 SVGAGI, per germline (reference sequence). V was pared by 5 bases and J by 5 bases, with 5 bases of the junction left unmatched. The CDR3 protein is CASSRTGGNEKLFF. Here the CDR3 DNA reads TGTGCCAGCAGTCGGACAGGTGGAAATGAAAAACTGTTTTTT.

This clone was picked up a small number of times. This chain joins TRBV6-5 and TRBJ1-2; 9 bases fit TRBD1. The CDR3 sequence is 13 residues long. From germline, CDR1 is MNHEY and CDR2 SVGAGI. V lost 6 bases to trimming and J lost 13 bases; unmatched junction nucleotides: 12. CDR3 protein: CASRAGTGLAGTF. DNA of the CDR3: TGTGCCAGCAGAGCCGGGACAGGGCTCGCGGGCACCTTC.

This CDR3 is CASKGQLIHYGYTF. Written as DNA, the CDR3 is TGTGCCAGTAAAGGACAGCTCATTCACTATGGCTACACCTTC. The J gene is TRBJ1-2, the V gene TRBV19, with D maybe TRBD1 (6 bases). Trimming cost V 7 bases and J 3 bases, with 15 bases left between them. This CDR3 region has 14 residues. The germline CDR1 and CDR2 sequences are LNHDA and SQIVND (reference sequence).

The CDR3 spells CASSAHRDLEAFF. In nucleotides, the CDR3 is TGCGCCAGCAGCGCCCACAGGGATCTTGAAGCTTTCTTT. The chain uses TRBV4-1 and TRBJ1-1, with a weak D call TRBD1 (6 bases). Trimming took off 5 bases at V and 7 bases at J, with 14 bases between the two ends. The CDR3 loop spans 13 amino acids. Germline values: CDR1 MGHRA, CDR2 YSYEKL.

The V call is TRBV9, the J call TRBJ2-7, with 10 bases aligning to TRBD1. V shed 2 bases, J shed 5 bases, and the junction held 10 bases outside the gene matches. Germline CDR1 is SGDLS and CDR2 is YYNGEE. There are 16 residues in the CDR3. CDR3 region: CASSVRGGQGTHEQYF. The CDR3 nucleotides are TGTGCCAGCAGCGTGAGGGGGGGACAGGGGACCCACGAGCAGTACTTC.

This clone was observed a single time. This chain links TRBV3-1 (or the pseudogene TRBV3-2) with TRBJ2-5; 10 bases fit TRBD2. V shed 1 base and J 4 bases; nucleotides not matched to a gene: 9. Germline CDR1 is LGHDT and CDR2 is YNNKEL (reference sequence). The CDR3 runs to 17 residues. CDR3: CASSQVEAGGPVETQYF. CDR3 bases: TGTGCCAGCAGCCAAGTAGAAGCGGGAGGGCCGGTAGAGACCCAGTACTTC.

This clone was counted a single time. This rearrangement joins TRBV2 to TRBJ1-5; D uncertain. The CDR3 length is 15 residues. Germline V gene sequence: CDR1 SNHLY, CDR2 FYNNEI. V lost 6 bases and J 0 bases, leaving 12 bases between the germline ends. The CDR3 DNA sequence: TGTGCCAGCAGCGACTCACCCTATAGCAATCAGCCCCAGCATTTT. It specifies CASSDSPYSNQPQHF.

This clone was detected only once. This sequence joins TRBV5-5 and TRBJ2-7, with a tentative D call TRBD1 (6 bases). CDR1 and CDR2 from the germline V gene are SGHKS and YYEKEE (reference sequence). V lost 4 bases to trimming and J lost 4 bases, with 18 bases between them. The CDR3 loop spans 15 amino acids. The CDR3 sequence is CASSQAGVSRYEQYF. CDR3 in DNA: TGTGCCAGCAGCCAAGCAGGGGTATCGCGGTACGAGCAGTACTTC.

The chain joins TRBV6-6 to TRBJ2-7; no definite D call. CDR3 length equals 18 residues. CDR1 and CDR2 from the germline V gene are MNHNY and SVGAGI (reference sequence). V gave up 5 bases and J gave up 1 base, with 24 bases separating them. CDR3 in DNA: TGTGCCAGCAGTCCCCAACTGGCAGGCTTTATTGGGTCCTACGAGCAGTACTTC. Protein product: CASSPQLAGFIGSYEQYF.

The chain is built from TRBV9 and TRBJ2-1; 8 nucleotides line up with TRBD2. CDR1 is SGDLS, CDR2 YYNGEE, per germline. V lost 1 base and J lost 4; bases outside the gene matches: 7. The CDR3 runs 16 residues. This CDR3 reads CASSVLGSGAYNEQFF. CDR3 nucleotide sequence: TGTGCCAGCAGCGTACTAGGTAGCGGGGCGTACAATGAGCAGTTCTTC. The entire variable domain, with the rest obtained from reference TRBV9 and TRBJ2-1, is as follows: DSGVTQTPKHLITATGQRVTLRCSPRSGDLSVYWYQQSLDQGLQFLIQYYNGEERAKGNILERFSAQQFPDLHSELNLSSLELGDSALYFCASSVLGSGAYNEQFFGPGTRLTVL.

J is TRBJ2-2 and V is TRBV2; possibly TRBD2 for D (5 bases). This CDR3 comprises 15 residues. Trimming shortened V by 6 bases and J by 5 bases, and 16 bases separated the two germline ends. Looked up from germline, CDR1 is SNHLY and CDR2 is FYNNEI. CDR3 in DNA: TGTGCCAGCAGGCCTCTAGCAGGTGAAACCGGGGAGCTGTTTTTT. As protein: CASRPLAGETGELFF.

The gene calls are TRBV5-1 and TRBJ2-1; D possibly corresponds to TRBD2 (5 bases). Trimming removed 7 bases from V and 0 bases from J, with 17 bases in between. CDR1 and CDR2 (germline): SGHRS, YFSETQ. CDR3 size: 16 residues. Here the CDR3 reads CASGPSGGSSYNEQFF. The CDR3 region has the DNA TGCGCCAGCGGCCCCTCAGGAGGTAGCTCCTACAATGAGCAGTTCTTC.

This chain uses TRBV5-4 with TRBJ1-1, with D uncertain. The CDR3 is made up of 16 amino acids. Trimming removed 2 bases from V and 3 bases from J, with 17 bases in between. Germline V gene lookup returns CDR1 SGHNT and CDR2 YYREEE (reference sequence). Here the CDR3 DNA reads TGTGCCAGCAGCTTTGAAGGAGTACCCCCCGACACTGAAGCTTTCTTT. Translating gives CASSFEGVPPDTEAFF.

The CDR3 reads CASSGGGWDGNTIYF. CDR3 nucleotide sequence: TGTGCCAGCAGCGGGGGAGGCTGGGACGGAAACACCATATATTTT. The gene calls are TRBV9 and TRBJ1-3; D is possibly TRBD1 (5 bases). The CDR3 is 15 amino acids. Germline CDR1 is SGDLS and CDR2 is YYNGEE. The ends were cut back, 3 bases at V and 4 bases at J, with 14 bases in the middle.

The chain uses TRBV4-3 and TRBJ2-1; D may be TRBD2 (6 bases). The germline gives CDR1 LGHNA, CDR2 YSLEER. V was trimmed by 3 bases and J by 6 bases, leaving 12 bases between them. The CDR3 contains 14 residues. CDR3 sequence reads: CASSQIGTFNEQFF. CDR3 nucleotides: TGCGCCAGCAGCCAGATCGGGACTTTCAATGAGCAGTTCTTC.

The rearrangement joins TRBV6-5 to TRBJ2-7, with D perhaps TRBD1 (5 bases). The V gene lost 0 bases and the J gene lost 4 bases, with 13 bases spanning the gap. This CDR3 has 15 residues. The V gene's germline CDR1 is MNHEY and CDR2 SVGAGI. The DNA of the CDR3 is TGTGCCAGCAGTTACTCCCAGGGTCGTGCGTACGAGCAGTACTTC. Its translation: CASSYSQGRAYEQYF.

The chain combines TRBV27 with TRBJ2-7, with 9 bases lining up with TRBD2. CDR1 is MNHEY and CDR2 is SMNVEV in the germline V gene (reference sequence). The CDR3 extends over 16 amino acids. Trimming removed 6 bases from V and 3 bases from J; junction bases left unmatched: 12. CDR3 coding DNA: TGTGCCAGCAGCCCTGGGATAGCGGGAGTGGTCTACGAGCAGTACTTC. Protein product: CASSPGIAGVVYEQYF.

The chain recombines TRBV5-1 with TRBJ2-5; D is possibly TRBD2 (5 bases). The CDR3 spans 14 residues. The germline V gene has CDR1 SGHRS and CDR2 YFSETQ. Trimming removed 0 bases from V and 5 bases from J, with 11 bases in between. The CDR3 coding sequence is TGCGCCAGCAGCTTGGTTACGAGCGGTGAGACCCAGTACTTC. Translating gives CASSLVTSGETQYF. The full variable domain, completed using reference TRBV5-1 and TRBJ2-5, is KAGVTQTPRYLIKTRGQQVTLSCSPISGHRSVSWYQQTPGQGLQFLFEYFSETQRNKGNFPGRFSGRQFSNSRSEMNVSTLELGDSALYLCASSLVTSGETQYFGPGTRLLVL.